This note documents a single TCR beta chain sequence. Its target is unknown. The sample belongs to a study of T cell responses to AZD1222 COVID-19 vaccine. Overall study context: Pooled together were second doses at about 4 or about 12 weeks. Study conclusions and caveats: Dominant CD4 TCR responses targeted spike regions 160-218 and 743-854. Clonal diversity may have been underestimated, and the donors were mostly white British, with more females than males.

This table comes from immunoSEQ multiplex PCR, and its TCRdb copy is limited to in-frame clones, with some not included. The sample contains some 130,000 clones, under 95% of which appear only once. There are 16 residues in the CDR3. Germline CDR1 reads SGHRS; CDR2 reads YFSETQ. The V end was cut by 0 bases, the J end by 4 bases, with 11 bases between. This specimen was peripheral blood, taken on day 0 of AZD1222 vaccination. The chain employs TRBV5-1 and TRBJ2-6; D not resolved. The sequence was obtained from an adult in good health. CDR3 DNA sequence: TGCGCCAGCAGCTTGGAGCTGGCGCCCGGGGCCAACGTCCTGACTTTC. As protein: CASSLELAPGANVLTF.